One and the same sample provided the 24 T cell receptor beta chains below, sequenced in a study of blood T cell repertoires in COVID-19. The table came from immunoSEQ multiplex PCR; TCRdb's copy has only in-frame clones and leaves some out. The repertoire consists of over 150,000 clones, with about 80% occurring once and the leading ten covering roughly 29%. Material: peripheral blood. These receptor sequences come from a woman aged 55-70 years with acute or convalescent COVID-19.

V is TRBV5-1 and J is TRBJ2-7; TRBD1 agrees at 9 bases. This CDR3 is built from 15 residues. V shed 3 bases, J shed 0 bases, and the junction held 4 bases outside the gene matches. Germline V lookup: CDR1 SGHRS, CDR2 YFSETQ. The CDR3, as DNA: TGCGCCAGCAGCTATGGACAGGGGAGCTCCTACGAGCAGTACTTC. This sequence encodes CASSYGQGSSYEQYF. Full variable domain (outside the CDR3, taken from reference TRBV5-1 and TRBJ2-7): KAGVTQTPRYLIKTRGQQVTLSCSPISGHRSVSWYQQTPGQGLQFLFEYFSETQRNKGNFPGRFSGRQFSNSRSEMNVSTLELGDSALYLCASSYGQGSSYEQYFGPGTRLTVT.

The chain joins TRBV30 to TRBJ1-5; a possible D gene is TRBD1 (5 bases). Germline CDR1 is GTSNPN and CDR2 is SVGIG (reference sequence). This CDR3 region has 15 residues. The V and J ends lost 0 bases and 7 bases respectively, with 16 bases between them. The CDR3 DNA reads TGTGCCTGGAGTGTACAGGTCGGGGGAAGGCAGCCCCAGCATTTT. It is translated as CAWSVQVGGRQPQHF.

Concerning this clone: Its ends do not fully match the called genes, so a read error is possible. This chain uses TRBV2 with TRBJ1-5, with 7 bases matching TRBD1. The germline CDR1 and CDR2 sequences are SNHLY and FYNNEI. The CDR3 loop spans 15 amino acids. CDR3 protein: CASREETGIGQPQHF. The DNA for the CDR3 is TGTGCCAGCAGGGAAGAGACAGGGATAGGGCAGCCCCAGCATTTT.

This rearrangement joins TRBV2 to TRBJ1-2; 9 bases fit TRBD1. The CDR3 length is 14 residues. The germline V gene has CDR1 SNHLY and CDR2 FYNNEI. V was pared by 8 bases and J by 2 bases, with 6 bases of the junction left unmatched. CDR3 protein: CASQPGQGNYGYTF. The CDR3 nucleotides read TGTGCCAGCCAGCCGGGACAGGGAAACTATGGCTACACCTTC.

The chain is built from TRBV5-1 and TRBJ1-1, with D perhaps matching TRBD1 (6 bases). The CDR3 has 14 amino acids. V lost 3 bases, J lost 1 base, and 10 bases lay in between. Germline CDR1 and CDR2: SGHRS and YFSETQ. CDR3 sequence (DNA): TGCGCCAGCAGCTCAGGGGTGGCGAACACTGAAGCTTTCTTT. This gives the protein CASSSGVANTEAFF.

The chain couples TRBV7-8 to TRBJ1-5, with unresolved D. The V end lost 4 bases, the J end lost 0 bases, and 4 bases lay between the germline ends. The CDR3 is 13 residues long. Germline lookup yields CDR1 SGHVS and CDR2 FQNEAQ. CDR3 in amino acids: CASSSYSNQPQHF. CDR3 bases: TGTGCCAGCAGCTCCTATAGCAATCAGCCCCAGCATTTT.

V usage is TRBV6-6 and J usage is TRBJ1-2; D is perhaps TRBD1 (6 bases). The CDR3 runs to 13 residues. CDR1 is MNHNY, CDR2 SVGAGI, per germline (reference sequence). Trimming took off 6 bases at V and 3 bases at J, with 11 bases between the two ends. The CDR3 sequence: CASSTPGDYGYTF. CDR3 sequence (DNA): TGTGCCAGCAGCACCCCAGGGGACTATGGCTACACCTTC.

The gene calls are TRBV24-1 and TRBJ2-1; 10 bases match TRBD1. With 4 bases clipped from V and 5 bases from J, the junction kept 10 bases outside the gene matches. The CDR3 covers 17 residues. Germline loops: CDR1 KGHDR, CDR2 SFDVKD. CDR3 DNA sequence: TGTGCCACCAGTGAGGGGACAGGGGCGTTCATAGACAATGAGCAGTTCTTC. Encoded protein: CATSEGTGAFIDNEQFF.

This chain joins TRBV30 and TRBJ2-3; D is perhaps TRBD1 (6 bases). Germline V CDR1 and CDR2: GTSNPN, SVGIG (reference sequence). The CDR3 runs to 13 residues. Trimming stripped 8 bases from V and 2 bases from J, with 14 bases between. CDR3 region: CAITGKNTDTQYF. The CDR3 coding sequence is TGTGCCATAACAGGGAAAAACACAGATACGCAGTATTTT. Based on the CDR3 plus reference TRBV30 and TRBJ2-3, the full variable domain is SQTIHQWPATLVQPVGSPLSLECTVEGTSNPNLYWYRQAAGRGLQLLFYSVGIGQISSEVPQNLSASRPQDRQFILSSKKLLLSDSGFYLCAITGKNTDTQYFGPGTRLTVL.

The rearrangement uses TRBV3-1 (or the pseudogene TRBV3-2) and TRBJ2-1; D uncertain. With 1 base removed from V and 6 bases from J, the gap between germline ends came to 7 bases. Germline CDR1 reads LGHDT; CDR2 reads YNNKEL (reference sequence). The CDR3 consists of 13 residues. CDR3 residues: CASSQVPGNEQFF. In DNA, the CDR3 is TGTGCCAGCAGCCAAGTTCCGGGCAATGAGCAGTTCTTC.

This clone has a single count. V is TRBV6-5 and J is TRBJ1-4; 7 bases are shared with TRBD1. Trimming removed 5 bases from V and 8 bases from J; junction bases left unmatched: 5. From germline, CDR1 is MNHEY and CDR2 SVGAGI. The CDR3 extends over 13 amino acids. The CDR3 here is CASSIPGQEKLFF. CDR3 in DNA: TGTGCCAGCAGTATACCGGGACAGGAAAAACTGTTTTTT.

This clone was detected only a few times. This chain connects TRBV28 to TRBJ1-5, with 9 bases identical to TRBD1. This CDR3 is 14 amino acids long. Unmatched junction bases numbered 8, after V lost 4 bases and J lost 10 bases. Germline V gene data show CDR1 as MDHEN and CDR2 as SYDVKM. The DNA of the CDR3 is TGTGCCAGCAGTTCCCCGGGACAGGGCGGTCCCCAGCATTTT. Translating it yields CASSSPGQGGPQHF.

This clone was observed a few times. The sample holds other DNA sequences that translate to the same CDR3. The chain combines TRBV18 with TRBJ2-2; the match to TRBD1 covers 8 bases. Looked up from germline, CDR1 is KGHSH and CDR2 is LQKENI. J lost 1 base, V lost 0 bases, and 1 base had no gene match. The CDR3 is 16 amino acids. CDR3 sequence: CASSPPTGGNTGELFF. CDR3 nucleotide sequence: TGTGCCAGCTCACCACCTACAGGGGGGAACACCGGGGAGCTGTTTTTT.

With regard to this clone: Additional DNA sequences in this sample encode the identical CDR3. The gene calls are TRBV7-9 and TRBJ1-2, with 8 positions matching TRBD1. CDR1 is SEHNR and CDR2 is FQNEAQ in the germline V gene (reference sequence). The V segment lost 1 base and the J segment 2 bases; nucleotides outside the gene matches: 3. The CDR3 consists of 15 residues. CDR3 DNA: TGTGCCAGCAGCTTAGGGACAGGGAGAAACTATGGCTACACCTTC. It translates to CASSLGTGRNYGYTF.

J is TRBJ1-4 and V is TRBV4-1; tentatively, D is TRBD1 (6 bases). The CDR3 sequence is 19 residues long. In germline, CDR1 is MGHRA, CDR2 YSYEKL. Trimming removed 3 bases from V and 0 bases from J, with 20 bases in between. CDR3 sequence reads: CASSQRLQGVTTTNEKLFF. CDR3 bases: TGCGCCAGCAGCCAGAGGTTACAGGGAGTGACTACAACTAATGAAAAACTGTTTTTT.

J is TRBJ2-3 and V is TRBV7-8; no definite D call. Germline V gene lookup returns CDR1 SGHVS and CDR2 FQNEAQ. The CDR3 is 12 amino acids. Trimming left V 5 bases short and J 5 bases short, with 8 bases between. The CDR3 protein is CASSRSGDTQYF. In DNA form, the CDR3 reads TGTGCCAGCAGCCGATCGGGAGATACGCAGTATTTT.

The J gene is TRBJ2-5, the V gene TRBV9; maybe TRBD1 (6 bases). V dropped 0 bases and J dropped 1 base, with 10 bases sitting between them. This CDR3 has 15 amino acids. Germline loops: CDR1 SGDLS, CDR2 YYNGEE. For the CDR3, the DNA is TGTGCCAGCAGCGTAGATAGCAGGGGCCAAGAGACCCAGTACTTC. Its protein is CASSVDSRGQETQYF.

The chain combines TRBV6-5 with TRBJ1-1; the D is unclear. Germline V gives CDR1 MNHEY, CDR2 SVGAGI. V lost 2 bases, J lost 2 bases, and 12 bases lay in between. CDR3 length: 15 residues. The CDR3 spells CASSYTWQANTEAFF. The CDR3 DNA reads TGTGCCAGCAGTTACACTTGGCAGGCCAACACTGAAGCTTTCTTT.

CDR3 sequence: CASGSGQGANGELFF. The DNA of the CDR3 is TGTGCTAGTGGTTCTGGCCAGGGGGCAAACGGGGAGCTGTTTTTT. V is TRBV12-5 and J is TRBJ2-2; 8 bases map to TRBD1. Germline V gives CDR1 LGHNT, CDR2 FRNRAP. With 4 bases clipped from V and 7 bases from J, the junction kept 8 bases outside the gene matches. The CDR3 spans 15 residues.

Written as DNA, the CDR3 is TGTGCCAGTAGTATAGGACCCAGGGGCGGTCAGCCCCAGCATTTT. It is translated as CASSIGPRGGQPQHF. The V and J genes are TRBV19 and TRBJ1-5; a possible D gene is TRBD1 (6 bases). Germline loops: CDR1 LNHDA, CDR2 SQIVND (reference sequence). Deletions cut 1 base from V and 6 bases from J, with 13 bases between. This CDR3 is built from 15 residues.

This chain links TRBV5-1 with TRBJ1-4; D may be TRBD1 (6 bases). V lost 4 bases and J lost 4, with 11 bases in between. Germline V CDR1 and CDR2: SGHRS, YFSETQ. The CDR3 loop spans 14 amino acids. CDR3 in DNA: TGCGCCAGCAGCCGCGGACAGCGTAATGAAAAACTGTTTTTT. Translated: CASSRGQRNEKLFF.

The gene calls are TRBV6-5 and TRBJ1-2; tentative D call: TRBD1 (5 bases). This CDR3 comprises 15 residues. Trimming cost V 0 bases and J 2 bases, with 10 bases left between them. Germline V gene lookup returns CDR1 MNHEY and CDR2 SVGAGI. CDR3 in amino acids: CASSYSGQSNYGYTF. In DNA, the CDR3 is TGTGCCAGCAGTTACTCGGGGCAGTCAAACTATGGCTACACCTTC.

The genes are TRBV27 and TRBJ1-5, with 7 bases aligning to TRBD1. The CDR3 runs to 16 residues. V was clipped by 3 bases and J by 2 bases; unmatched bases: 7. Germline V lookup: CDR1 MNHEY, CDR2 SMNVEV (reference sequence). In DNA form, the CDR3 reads TGTGCCAGCAGTTTCCGTCTTGGACAGGGCAATCAGCCCCAGCATTTT. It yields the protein CASSFRLGQGNQPQHF.

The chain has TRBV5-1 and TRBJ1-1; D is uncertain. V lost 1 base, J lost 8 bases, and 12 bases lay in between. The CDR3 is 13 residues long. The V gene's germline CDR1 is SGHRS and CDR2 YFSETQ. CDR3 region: CASSLWFEAEAFF. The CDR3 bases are TGCGCCAGCAGCTTGTGGTTCGAGGCAGAAGCTTTCTTT.